This T cell receptor (beta chain) derives from a study of beta chain features in type 1 diabetes (dated by TCRdb to 2017 to 2018). Notes on the research overall: No differences in mean age, gender distribution, total cell number or subset yield were found between patients and healthy donors. Regulatory and stem cell-like memory subsets were isolated from only 8 patients and roughly eight healthy donors, whereas naive and central memory subsets came from all 28 donors. A total of roughly 100 million sorted cells were examined across all samples, and a strong correlation was observed between cell number per subset and RNA yield. The study compared the TCRB repertoires of sorted circulating CD4+ T cell subsets in recently diagnosed type 1 diabetes patients with those in matched healthy donors.

General conclusions and limits of the study: Because cDNA was sequenced instead of genomic DNA, highly expressing activated cells could be over-represented, though the groups showed no difference in activation or CD3 levels. Only small numbers of individuals were included in the HLA sub-analyses, which left unresolved whether HLA type had any influence on TCRB rearrangement. In all four CD4+ subsets, TCRB CDR3 length was moderately but significantly shorter in type 1 diabetes patients. Fewer insertions and more nucleotide deletions at VDJ recombination sites were observed in patients with type 1 diabetes, implying thymic rearrangement abnormalities. Naive, central memory and regulatory TCRB repertoires appeared to be more alike among patients than among healthy donors. PCR might favor shorter templates, but patient and control samples were amplified and corrected together, so any skew would affect both groups equally.

The entire isolated RNA was reverse transcribed using the High Capacity cDNA Reverse Transcription Kit, and thus expressed TCRB transcripts were sequenced. Deep immunoSEQ sequencing was applied to naive, central memory and regulatory T cell samples, giving an average of roughly 3.3 million total reads per sample. Sorted cells were lysed in RLT buffer, and RNA was extracted using DNase-treated RNeasy Micro or Mini kits according to cell number. Each cell subset was processed on its own to prevent cross-contamination, while patient and healthy donor samples were processed together. The immunoSEQ multiplex PCR was used to amplify TCRB sequences from cDNA, generating 87-bp fragments that spanned the CDR3 region. Sequencing of the amplicons was done on the Illumina HiSeq platform. Under the source paper's analysis protocol: Synthetic template baselines were used to correct PCR bias computationally, reads within Hamming distance 2 were collapsed together, and singletons that could not be merged were discarded. Reads were aligned to IMGT to assign V, D and J genes, CDR3 length, and insertions or deletions at six rearrangement sites. Clonotype counts were normalized to sorted cell number within each subset before computing true diversity and Gini coefficients with the tcR R package. Repertoire sharing was quantified using the overlap coefficient calculated on TCRB nucleotide sequences. Out-of-frame TCRB sequences from naive cells were analyzed as a proxy for the pre-selection repertoire. TCRdb carries this immuneACCESS record with in-frame sequences only. Its versions omit some clonotypes, under half of them owing to an unresolved V gene in the studies checked, with the rest unexplained. The V and J calls and clone size come from that table; D and trimming were worked out from the DNA. The sample table records fewer than 350,000 clones; over 12% of these occur just once. Less than 0.02% of the sample goes to the ten largest clones.

CDR1 and CDR2, per the germline V gene, are SGHRS and YFSETQ. V and J are truncated by 4 bases and 6 bases respectively, leaving an intervening sequence of 10 bases. The CDR3 numbers 12 residues from cysteine through phenylalanine. The CDR3 DNA has 36 bases and is translated from base 1. Each donor gave one peripheral blood draw, about 100 mL on average, collected into heparinised tubes. Naive, central memory, regulatory and stem cell-like memory CD4+ T cells were sorted on a BD FACSAria II using a panel including CD45RO, CCR7, CD25, CD127, CD95 and CD27. A purity above 98% was achieved for all sorted populations. Right away, PBMCs were isolated by Lymphoprep density gradient centrifugation and were stained directly, with no culture step. So that batch effects would be minimized, each experiment stained and sorted samples in pairs, pairing one healthy donor with one patient. About this clone itself: Its cognate antigen has yet to be identified. No much larger clone is present one base from it, and per-base qualities are unavailable.

The V and J genes are TRBV5-1 and TRBJ1-1; possibly the D gene is TRBD1, per 5 matching bases. This TCR came from a man between 18 and 29 years old with type 1 diabetes. Sequenced sample: naive CD4+ T cells from blood. What this sample's cell subset or site label stands for: true naive CD4+ T cells. The CDR3 protein: CASSVEGSEAFF. The DNA reads TGCGCCAGCAGCGTGGAGGGGTCTGAAGCTTTCTTT.